These 28 T cell receptor beta chains came from one sample sequenced in a study of blood T cell repertoires in COVID-19. TCRdb's table, derived via immunoSEQ multiplex PCR, lists solely in-frame clones and lacks some. The sample shows some 180,000 clones, over 70% of them seen only once. Sequenced sample: peripheral blood. These receptors originate from a woman aged 40 to 50 with COVID-19, enrolled during active disease.

V is TRBV27 and J is TRBJ1-2; 10 bases are shared with TRBD1. Germline V gives CDR1 MNHEY, CDR2 SMNVEV (reference sequence). The CDR3 loop spans 14 amino acids. The junction had 4 bases not matched to a gene; V was cut back by 3 bases and J by 6 bases. Here the CDR3 reads CASSFRDRGDGYTF. CDR3 sequence (DNA): TGTGCCAGCAGTTTTAGGGACAGGGGTGATGGCTACACCTTC.

The rearrangement links TRBV11-2 to TRBJ1-5; 9 bases agree with TRBD1. Germline assignment: CDR1 SGHAT and CDR2 FQNNGV. The V gene end was trimmed by 5 bases and the J gene end by 5 bases; junction bases not matched to a gene: 4. The CDR3 sequence is 14 residues long. CDR3 nucleotide sequence: TGTGCCAGCAGCGGACAGGGGACGGATCAGCCCCAGCATTTT. The encoded protein is CASSGQGTDQPQHF.

J is TRBJ2-3 and V is TRBV7-3, with a tentative D call TRBD1 (6 bases). Germline V lookup: CDR1 SGHTA, CDR2 FQGTGA. The CDR3 has 16 amino acids. Between the trimmed V and J ends, which lost 6 bases and 0 bases, there was a span of 16 bases. The CDR3 loop reads CASSQKGVLSTDTQYF. In nucleotides, the CDR3 is TGTGCCAGCAGTCAAAAGGGGGTTCTCAGCACAGATACGCAGTATTTT.

The chain employs TRBV27 and TRBJ1-5; maybe TRBD1 (5 bases). CDR1 MNHEY and CDR2 SMNVEV come from the germline V gene (reference sequence). This CDR3 has 13 residues. V shed 6 bases and J shed 6 bases, with 12 bases lying between them. The chain's CDR3 is CASSAGGGQPQHF. The CDR3 coding sequence is TGTGCCAGCAGCGCGGGGGGGGGTCAGCCCCAGCATTTT.

This clone occurred a few times. The chain employs TRBV7-3 and TRBJ2-3, with TRBD1 as a possible D gene (7 bases). CDR1 and CDR2 (germline): SGHTA, FQGTGA. The CDR3 totals 14 residues. V was clipped by 1 base and J by 5 bases, with 10 bases between them. The CDR3 spells CASSLSQGGDTQYF. The CDR3, as DNA: TGTGCCAGCAGCTTAAGTCAGGGGGGAGATACGCAGTATTTT.

The chain recombines TRBV29-1 with TRBJ2-5; no firm D call. The CDR3 runs to 10 residues. The V end was cut by 4 bases, the J end by 5 bases, with 5 bases between. Germline V lookup: CDR1 SQVTM, CDR2 ANQGSEA. For the CDR3, the DNA is TGCAGCGTTGGTCAGGAGACCCAGTACTTC. Amino acids: CSVGQETQYF.

The chain couples TRBV19 to TRBJ2-1, with D possibly TRBD2 on 6 matching bases. CDR3 size: 12 residues. Germline V gene sequence: CDR1 LNHDA, CDR2 SQIVND (reference sequence). Trimming removed 4 bases from V and 9 bases from J, with 10 bases in between. Here the CDR3 DNA reads TGTGCCAGTAGTAACCGGGGAGGTGAGCAGTTCTTC. It is translated as CASSNRGGEQFF.

V gene TRBV11-2 combines with J gene TRBJ2-5; 12 bases agree with TRBD2. In germline, CDR1 is SGHAT, CDR2 FQNNGV. Unmatched junction bases numbered 11, after V lost 4 bases and J lost 8 bases. The CDR3 sequence is 16 residues long. The DNA of the CDR3 is TGTGCCAGCAGCTCCCAGGGGCTAGCGGGGGGGCAAACCCAGTACTTC. Its translation is CASSSQGLAGGQTQYF.

This chain uses TRBV21-1 with TRBJ2-1; the table's D call, TRBD1, has no DNA check behind it. TRBV21-1 is a pseudogene segment. The CDR3 extends over 16 amino acids. This chain's CDR3 is CASSKDGGTDYNEQFF. Here the CDR3 DNA reads TGTGCCAGCAGCAAAGATGGAGGGACAGACTACAATGAGCAGTTCTTC.

V gene TRBV5-6 combines with J gene TRBJ2-3; 8 positions agree with TRBD1. V dropped 1 base and J dropped 2; count of bases not matched to a gene: 3. Germline CDR1 reads SGHDT; CDR2 reads YYEEEE. There are 15 residues in the CDR3. CDR3 sequence (DNA): TGTGCCAGCAGCTTGTACAGGGGGGACACAGATACGCAGTATTTT. Its translation is CASSLYRGDTDTQYF.

V usage is TRBV6-5 and J usage is TRBJ2-7, with 12 bases matching TRBD2. CDR1 and CDR2 from the germline V gene are MNHEY and SVGAGI. The CDR3 loop spans 14 amino acids. The V segment lost 7 bases and the J segment 4 bases; nucleotides outside the gene matches: 5. CDR3 amino acids: CASTPTSGGYEQYF. CDR3 coding DNA: TGTGCCAGCACCCCGACTAGCGGGGGATACGAGCAGTACTTC.

The table lists this clone with a few counts. The chain employs TRBV5-1 and TRBJ2-3, with a tentative D call TRBD1 (6 bases). Germline CDR1 reads SGHRS; CDR2 reads YFSETQ. Trimming removed 6 bases from V and 2 bases from J, with 13 bases in between. This CDR3 is built from 14 residues. The CDR3: CASNRDSYTDTQYF. CDR3 nucleotide sequence: TGCGCCAGCAACAGGGATAGCTACACAGATACGCAGTATTTT.

This clone is a singleton in its sample. The genes are TRBV4-2 and TRBJ1-1; 10 nucleotides match TRBD1. Germline V lookup: CDR1 LGHNA, CDR2 YNFKEQ. This CDR3 contains 16 residues. Unmatched junction bases numbered 9, after V lost 3 bases and J lost 5 bases. In DNA form, the CDR3 reads TGTGCCAGCAGCCACGACCGGACAGGGGGTAAAACTGAAGCTTTCTTT. This codes for CASSHDRTGGKTEAFF.

The J gene is TRBJ1-1, the V gene TRBV24-1, with 7 bases fitting TRBD1. The V segment lost 3 bases and the J segment 0 bases; nucleotides outside the gene matches: 15. The CDR3 contains 19 residues. Germline V gives CDR1 KGHDR, CDR2 SFDVKD. In DNA, the CDR3 is TGTGCCACCAGTGATAGGGCGACAGGGAGCCCTCCTATGAACACTGAAGCTTTCTTT. Its translation: CATSDRATGSPPMNTEAFF.

The rearrangement joins TRBV7-8 to TRBJ2-3; D is possibly TRBD1 (7 bases). V gave up 3 bases and J gave up 3 bases, with 13 bases separating them. This CDR3 has 15 amino acids. Germline V gene data show CDR1 as SGHVS and CDR2 as FQNEAQ. The CDR3 DNA is TGTGCCAGCAGCTTTGGCAGGGGGGTGACAGATACGCAGTATTTT. This codes for CASSFGRGVTDTQYF.

The rearrangement joins TRBV29-1 to TRBJ1-2; possible D gene TRBD1, 6 bases. Germline V gives CDR1 SQVTM, CDR2 ANQGSEA. The CDR3 covers 18 residues. Trimming cost V 4 bases and J 4 bases, with 28 bases left between them. CDR3 DNA sequence: TGCAGCGTTGGGACTAAGGGGGGGACGGGAGCTGGCAGCTATGGCTACACCTTC. It is translated as CSVGTKGGTGAGSYGYTF.

V is TRBV28 and J is TRBJ1-4; 7 bases fit TRBD1. Germline V CDR1 and CDR2: MDHEN, SYDVKM. V trimming: 6 bases; J trimming: 8 bases; junction bases outside the gene matches: 6. The CDR3 has 13 residues. The CDR3 DNA is TGTGCCAGCAGATTGACAGGGCCCGAAAAACTGTTTTTT. It is translated as CASRLTGPEKLFF. The whole variable domain, remainder taken from reference TRBV28 and TRBJ1-4, is DVKVTQSSRYLVKRTGEKVFLECVQDMDHENMFWYRQDPGLGLRLIYFSYDVKMKEKGDIPEGYSVSREKKERFSLILESASTNQTSMYLCASRLTGPEKLFFGSGTQLSVL.

The gene calls are TRBV15 and TRBJ1-2; D remains ambiguous. This CDR3 spans 17 amino acids. V dropped 0 bases and J dropped 8 bases, with 22 bases sitting between them. Germline V gives CDR1 LNHNV, CDR2 YYDKDF (reference sequence). CDR3 in amino acids: CATSRDLESPGRKGYTF. CDR3 DNA: TGTGCCACCAGCAGAGATCTAGAAAGCCCGGGGAGGAAAGGCTACACCTTC.

This clone was seen once. V gene TRBV7-8 combines with J gene TRBJ2-7, with D unresolved. The germline CDR1 and CDR2 sequences are SGHVS and FQNEAQ. V was trimmed by 0 bases and J by 3 bases, leaving 12 bases between them. The CDR3 extends over 15 amino acids. The CDR3 bases are TGTGCCAGCAGCTTAGCGGAACAGACATACTACGAGCAGTACTTC. It translates to CASSLAEQTYYEQYF.

The genes are TRBV5-1 and TRBJ1-5; possible D gene TRBD1, 6 bases. Germline values: CDR1 SGHRS, CDR2 YFSETQ. V gave up 0 bases and J gave up 4 bases, with 11 bases separating them. The CDR3 totals 15 residues. In DNA, the CDR3 is TGCGCCAGCAGCTTGGTTCCAGGGGTTAATCAGCCCCAGCATTTT. Protein sequence: CASSLVPGVNQPQHF.

The chain is built from TRBV5-1 and TRBJ1-2, with no clear D. This CDR3 is 12 amino acids long. The V end lost 5 bases, the J end lost 8 bases, and 13 bases lay between the germline ends. The germline V gene has CDR1 SGHRS and CDR2 YFSETQ. The CDR3 sequence is CASREVSGGYTF. The DNA for the CDR3 is TGCGCCAGCAGGGAAGTCTCAGGCGGCTACACCTTC.

This sequence joins TRBV6-2 or TRBV6-3 and TRBJ2-1, with 8 nucleotides matching TRBD2. The CDR3 is 17 amino acids. The J segment lost 6 bases and the V segment lost 5 bases, leaving 15 bases of the junction unmatched. Germline V gives CDR1 MNHEY, CDR2 SVGEGT. CDR3 residues: CASSPGVAGSLFNEQFF. CDR3 nucleotides: TGTGCCAGCAGTCCCGGGGTAGCGGGAAGTTTGTTCAATGAGCAGTTCTTC.

The genes are TRBV2 and TRBJ2-5; tentative D call: TRBD2 (5 bases). The CDR3 covers 15 residues. The germline CDR1 and CDR2 sequences are SNHLY and FYNNEI. Trimming shortened V by 0 bases and J by 4 bases, and 12 bases separated the two germline ends. CDR3 sequence: CASSEALRESETQYF. CDR3 DNA: TGTGCCAGCAGTGAAGCGCTCCGGGAATCAGAGACCCAGTACTTC.

V gene TRBV27 combines with J gene TRBJ1-6; a possible D gene is TRBD1 (5 bases). Germline V gene data show CDR1 as MNHEY and CDR2 as SMNVEV (reference sequence). CDR3 length: 14 amino acids. V was trimmed by 3 bases and J by 11 bases, leaving 14 bases between them. CDR3 region: CASSLIRGLAPLHF. CDR3 DNA sequence: TGTGCCAGCAGTTTGATTCGGGGGTTGGCACCCCTCCACTTT.

The table lists this clone with many counts. The rearrangement links TRBV6-4 to TRBJ2-1; 8 nucleotides match TRBD2. The V gene end was trimmed by 0 bases and the J gene end by 3 bases; junction bases not matched to a gene: 1. Per the germline V gene, CDR1 is MRHNA and CDR2 is SNTAGT. The CDR3 is 15 amino acids. The CDR3 nucleotides are TGTGCCAGCAGTGACTCCGGGACTAGCTACAATGAGCAGTTCTTC. Its protein product is CASSDSGTSYNEQFF.

The chain links TRBV6-4 to TRBJ2-3; the match to TRBD2 covers 8 bases. This CDR3 is built from 15 residues. V trimming: 9 bases; J trimming: 1 base; junction bases outside the gene matches: 9. The germline gives CDR1 MRHNA, CDR2 SNTAGT. This CDR3 reads CASRTGTRGTDTQYF. The CDR3, as DNA: TGTGCCAGTAGAACCGGGACTAGGGGCACAGATACGCAGTATTTT.

The chain links TRBV19 to TRBJ2-4, with D possibly matching TRBD1 (5 bases). V was shortened by 5 bases and J by 4 bases, with 15 bases between the two germline ends. The CDR3 sequence is 15 residues long. Germline V lookup: CDR1 LNHDA, CDR2 SQIVND (reference sequence). The CDR3 loop reads CASSPPGREKNIQYF. CDR3 DNA sequence: TGTGCCAGTAGTCCCCCCGGCAGGGAAAAAAACATTCAGTACTTC.

The CDR3 region is CASSDPGQASFF. CDR3 DNA sequence: TGTGCCAGCAGCGATCCGGGACAGGCCTCGTTCTTT. The chain has TRBV6-5 and TRBJ1-1; 8 nucleotides match TRBD1. The CDR3 consists of 12 residues. V lost 6 bases and J lost 14; bases outside the gene matches: 11. Looked up from germline, CDR1 is MNHEY and CDR2 is SVGAGI.